This TCR beta chain was captured by sequencing in a study of cytomegalovirus exposure and HLA in healthy donors (dated by TCRdb to about 2017). Broadly, across the study: A later analysis indicated that the 100 to 150 validation repertoires were generated on the platform also employed for the approximately 690 repertoires of the first cohort. Besides the first cohort of hundreds of subjects, a separate validation cohort made up of over 95 different subjects was used. The aim of the study was to test whether cataloging public T cell receptors could identify signatures of past pathogen exposure. High-throughput TCR immunosequencing, statistical association of individual TCRs with disease status, and machine learning were combined to predict cytomegalovirus infection status.

The donors belonged to the validation cohort of about 120 subjects, which was separate from the roughly 680-subject first cohort. Beyond this particular receptor, the publication reports: The study listed 150 to 200 TCR beta chains as associated with cytomegalovirus. In a later analysis, TCRs clustered in the first cohort were found to also tend to co-occur in the roughly 110 validation repertoires, with approximately 94% of cluster scores above 0. It was suggested by the authors that the approach could potentially be generalized to other disease states and immunological phenotypes. The validation cohort had no HLA typing available for a later analysis, so co-occurrence within that cohort was assessed over all 120 or so repertoires. Most TCR sequences were seen in very few donors, while some public TCRs were found in many individuals. In vitro tests confirmed that a few of the cytomegalovirus-associated TCR beta chains recognize cytomegalovirus antigens. In both the original and validation cohorts, the classifier was reported to diagnose cytomegalovirus status with high specificity and sensitivity.

According to the germline V gene, CDR1 reads MGHRA and CDR2 reads YSYEKL. Counted from cysteine to phenylalanine, this CDR3 has 13 amino acids. CDR3 DNA only is kept here, 39 bases in frame from base 1. V is reduced by 0 bases and J by 5 bases, leaving a spacing of 7 bases between them. Library preparation used the immunoSEQ multiplex PCR assay. Per the original workflow: A statistical classification framework was built to diagnose cytomegalovirus status from the catalog of TCR beta chain sequences. The table was pulled from immuneACCESS by TCRdb, which kept in-frame rearrangements only. Such tables lose some clones; where checked, under half of the loss comes from unresolved V genes, and the rest has no known cause. V and J calls and clone size are given by that table; D and trimming were obtained from the DNA. The sample yields about 69,000 clones; approximately 94% were counted once. The ten biggest clones cover approximately 1% of the sample.

Comment on this clone: What this receptor recognizes is not known. Qualities for individual bases were not recorded, and no much larger clone is one base off.

This sequence originates from a woman aged 18-29 years in good health and CMV-seronegative. The V and J segments used are TRBV4-1 and TRBJ2-5; no D gene can be assigned with confidence. Input material: PBMCs. The CDR3: CASSQDGAETQYF. The DNA sequence is as follows: TGCGCCAGCAGCCAAGACGGTGCGGAGACCCAGTACTTC.